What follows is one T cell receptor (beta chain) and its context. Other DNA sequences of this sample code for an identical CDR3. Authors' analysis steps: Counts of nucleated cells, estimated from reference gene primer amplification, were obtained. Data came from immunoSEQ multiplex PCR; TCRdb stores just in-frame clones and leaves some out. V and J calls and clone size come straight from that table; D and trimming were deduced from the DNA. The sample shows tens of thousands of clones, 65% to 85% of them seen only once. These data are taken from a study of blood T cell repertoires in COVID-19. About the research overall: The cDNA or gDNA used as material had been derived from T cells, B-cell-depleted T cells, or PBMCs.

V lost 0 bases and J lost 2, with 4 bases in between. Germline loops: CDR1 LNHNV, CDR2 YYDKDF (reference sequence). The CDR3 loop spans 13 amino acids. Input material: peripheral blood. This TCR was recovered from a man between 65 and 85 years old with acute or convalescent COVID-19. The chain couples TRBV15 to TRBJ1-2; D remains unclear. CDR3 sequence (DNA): TGTGCCACCAGCAGAGACAGAAACTATGGCTACACCTTC. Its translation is CATSRDRNYGYTF.